The rows below give T cell receptor beta chains drawn from one sample of a study of cytomegalovirus exposure and HLA in healthy donors. The table came from immunoSEQ multiplex PCR; TCRdb's copy has only in-frame clones and leaves some out. The table lists over 100,000 clones, roughly 85% of them singletons, with approximately 23% in the top ten. The sequencing sample was made of PBMCs. These receptors were taken from a man between 25 and 39 years old in good health and CMV-seropositive. CDR3s include the opening cysteine and the closing phenylalanine or tryptophan. The D gene is left open where the match is weak. Size values are once, few and many counts, or a class for expanded clones, and some rows have none.

clone size | D gene | J gene | V gene | CDR3 protein | CDR3 DNA
- | TRBD1 | TRBJ1-2 | TRBV5-3 | CARSLSQGPSAGGYTF | TGTGCCAGAAGCTTATCACAGGGGCCTTCCGCCGGGGGCTACACCTTC
- | TRBD1 | TRBJ2-7 | TRBV28 | CASSPSPGQGVYEQYF | TGTGCCAGCAGTCCCTCACCCGGACAGGGGGTTTACGAGCAGTACTTC
few | TRBD1 | TRBJ1-1 | TRBV28 | CASSLSSGGTEAFF | TGTGCCAGCAGTTTATCCTCAGGGGGCACTGAAGCTTTCTTT
- | - | TRBJ1-2 | TRBV5-1 | CASSLALGQINYGYTF | TGCGCCAGCAGCCTGGCCCTCGGACAGATTAACTATGGCTACACCTTC
- | - | TRBJ1-3 | TRBV5-1 | CASSPGLAGNTIYF | TGCGCCAGCAGCCCCGGACTGGCTGGAAACACCATATATTTT
- | - | TRBJ1-5 | TRBV10-1 | CASRGGSSNQPQHF | TGCGCCAGCAGGGGAGGGTCTAGCAATCAGCCCCAGCATTTT
- | - | TRBJ1-1 | TRBV6-7 | CASSPTGQGYHTEAFF | TGTGCCAGCAGCCCTACAGGCCAGGGCTACCACACTGAAGCTTTCTTT
- | TRBD2 | TRBJ2-3 | TRBV10-3 | CATRGGLDSNTDTQYF | TGTGCCACCCGCGGGGGACTGGACTCAAACACAGATACGCAGTATTTT
few | - | TRBJ2-5 | TRBV4-2 | CASSQGGGGQETQYF | TGTGCCAGCAGCCAAGGGGGTGGAGGCCAAGAGACCCAGTACTTC
- | TRBD1 | TRBJ2-5 | TRBV6-5 | CASSRRRGLETQYF | TGTGCCAGCAGCCGCCGCAGGGGGCTTGAGACCCAGTACTTC
- | - | TRBJ2-1 | TRBV10-3 | CAISETAPSSYNEQFF | TGTGCCATCAGTGAAACTGCCCCGAGCTCCTACAATGAGCAGTTCTTC
- | - | TRBJ1-2 | TRBV7-9 | CASSSGDLNNYGYTF | TGTGCCAGCAGCAGCGGGGATCTCAATAACTATGGCTACACCTTC
- | - | TRBJ1-2 | TRBV28 | CASSLIGQGSYGYTF | TGTGCCAGCAGTTTAATCGGTCAGGGGAGCTATGGCTACACCTTC
- | - | TRBJ2-1 | TRBV10-3 | CAISESTGGFEQFF | TGTGCCATCAGTGAGTCGACGGGGGGCTTTGAGCAGTTCTTC
- | - | TRBJ2-2 | TRBV10-3 | CAISESTSTGELFF | TGTGCCATCAGTGAGTCGACTAGCACCGGGGAGCTGTTTTTT
- | TRBD1 | TRBJ2-5 | TRBV7-9 | CASSLEGAETQYF | TGTGCCAGCAGCTTAGAGGGGGCCGAGACCCAGTACTTC
- | TRBD1 | TRBJ2-3 | TRBV11-2 | CASSLEDRGTDTQYF | TGTGCCAGCAGCTTAGAGGACAGGGGCACAGATACGCAGTATTTT
- | - | TRBJ2-1 | TRBV14 | CASSHLGGYSYNEQFF | TGTGCCAGCAGCCATCTGGGGGGATACTCCTACAATGAGCAGTTCTTC
- | - | TRBJ2-7 | TRBV5-1 | CASSLSLYEQYF | TGCGCCAGCAGCTTGAGCTTGTACGAGCAGTACTTC
- | TRBD1 | TRBJ1-2 | TRBV7-6 | CASSLETGPNYGYTF | TGTGCCAGCAGCTTAGAGACAGGGCCCAACTATGGCTACACCTTC
- | TRBD2 | TRBJ2-1 | TRBV15 | CATSFGTSGSFEQFF | TGTGCCACCAGTTTCGGGACTAGCGGGAGTTTTGAGCAGTTCTTC
- | - | TRBJ1-1 | TRBV6-1 | CASSYQWRAFF | TGTGCCAGCAGTTATCAGTGGAGGGCTTTCTTT
- | - | TRBJ1-2 | TRBV5-1 | CASSLASDSPGYTF | TGCGCCAGCAGCTTGGCCTCTGACAGCCCTGGCTACACCTTC
few | - | TRBJ1-6 | TRBV23-1 | CASSQELDRAFAPLHF | TGCGCCAGCAGTCAAGAATTAGATCGAGCATTTGCACCCCTCCACTTT
- | - | TRBJ2-1 | TRBV29-1 | CSVVKRNHQFF | TGCAGCGTTGTAAAGCGTAATCACCAGTTCTTC
- | - | TRBJ1-2 | TRBV5-5 | CASSLDVQNYGYTF | TGTGCCAGCAGCTTGGATGTACAGAACTATGGCTACACCTTC
- | - | TRBJ2-2 | TRBV4-2 | CASNMRGGGELFF | TGTGCCAGCAATATGAGGGGGGGCGGGGAGCTGTTTTTT
- | TRBD1 | TRBJ1-1 | TRBV11-1 | CASTLDRMNTEAFF | TGTGCCAGCACCCTGGACAGGATGAACACTGAAGCTTTCTTT
- | TRBD1 | TRBJ1-6 | TRBV7-9 | CASSLGTGGSPLHF | TGTGCCAGCAGCTTAGGGACAGGGGGATCACCCCTCCACTTT
- | - | TRBJ2-7 | TRBV19 | CASSIFLSHEQYF | TGTGCCAGTAGTATTTTTCTATCCCACGAGCAGTACTTC
- | TRBD2 | TRBJ2-2 | TRBV28 | CASNKLAGGLIRELFF | TGTGCCAGCAACAAACTAGCGGGAGGACTCATTAGGGAGCTGTTTTTT
- | TRBD2 | TRBJ2-3 | TRBV28 | CASRAGGRTDTQYF | TGTGCCAGCAGGGCGGGGGGGAGAACAGATACGCAGTATTTT